These 24 T cell receptor beta chains were sequenced from one sample in a study of T-cell memory formation after mild COVID-19. TCRdb reprocessed the 5' RACE reads with MiXCR, giving one entry per CDR3 protein. The table shows fewer than 110,000 distinct CDR3 sequences, with approximately 14% occurring only once. Specimen: PBMCs or a T cell subset sorted from them (not recorded which). Every receptor here comes from a man between 18 and 29 years old who had mild COVID-19 (a few samples of this study predate the infection). Cell type and time point are not known.

This chain joins TRBV4-1 and TRBJ2-3, with D perhaps TRBD1 (5 bases). CDR3 size: 15 residues. Germline loops: CDR1 MGHRA, CDR2 YSYEKL. V gave up 4 bases and J gave up 3 bases, with 14 bases separating them. The CDR3 here is CASSPGWQGTDTQYF. The CDR3, as DNA: TGCGCCAGCAGCCCTGGGTGGCAGGGAACAGATACGCAGTATTTT.

This clonotype was recorded a few times. The chain combines TRBV6-6 with TRBJ2-7; 7 bases agree with TRBD1. CDR3 size: 16 residues. Trimming removed 7 bases from V and 5 bases from J; junction bases left unmatched: 17. Per the germline V gene, CDR1 is MNHNY and CDR2 is SVGAGI (reference sequence). Here the CDR3 DNA reads TGTGCCAGCACCCCCCTCTTCGGGACAGATCTAGACGAGCAGTACTTC. It codes for CASTPLFGTDLDEQYF.

The rearrangement uses TRBV14 and TRBJ2-5; D unresolved. Germline V gives CDR1 SGHDN, CDR2 FVKESK. The length of the CDR3 is 15 residues. The germline V and J ends were trimmed by 0 bases and 1 base, with 9 bases remaining between them. CDR3 protein: CASSQDTGTQETQYF. As DNA, the CDR3 is TGTGCCAGCAGCCAAGATACCGGAACCCAAGAGACCCAGTACTTC.

V usage is TRBV4-3 and J usage is TRBJ2-1; 11 nucleotides align to TRBD2. Germline values: CDR1 LGHNA, CDR2 YSLEER. The ends lost 4 bases at V and 10 bases at J; junction bases unmatched: 6. The CDR3 runs 14 residues. For the CDR3, the DNA is TGCGCCAGCAGCCCAGAGCTAGCGGGGGGAGAGCAGTTCTTC. It specifies CASSPELAGGEQFF.

This clonotype was seen only a few times. The rearrangement uses TRBV7-9 and TRBJ2-3; TRBD2 aligns across 9 bases. V was pared by 5 bases and J by 5 bases, with 11 bases of the junction left unmatched. The germline CDR1 and CDR2 sequences are SEHNR and FQNEAQ (reference sequence). The CDR3 totals 16 residues. DNA for the CDR3: TGTGCCAGCAGCGATAGCGGGGGAAGTCTGAAAGATACGCAGTATTTT. Encoded protein: CASSDSGGSLKDTQYF.

This clonotype was observed many times. The chain recombines TRBV6-6 with TRBJ2-7; either TRBD1 or TRBD2 may supply D (5 bases each). There are 13 residues in the CDR3. Trimming shortened V by 4 bases and J by 2 bases, and 9 bases separated the two germline ends. Germline V lookup: CDR1 MNHNY, CDR2 SVGAGI (reference sequence). The CDR3 coding sequence is TGTGCCAGCAGTTGGGGGACCACCTACGAGCAGTACGTC. Translated: CASSWGTTYEQYV.

This chain links TRBV5-1 with TRBJ2-5; a weak D match, TRBD2 (9 bases). Germline CDR1 reads SGHRS; CDR2 reads YFSETQ. The CDR3 has 17 amino acids. Trimming pared 2 bases from V and 5 bases from J, leaving 22 bases between. CDR3 residues: CASSFVQGGLADETQYF. CDR3 sequence (DNA): TGCGCCAGCAGCTTCGTACAGGGGGGACTAGCTGACGAGACCCAGTACTTC.

This clonotype showed up just a few times. The chain couples TRBV7-6 to TRBJ2-5; 8 positions match TRBD2. The CDR3 runs to 16 residues. The germline gives CDR1 SGHVS, CDR2 FNYEAQ. V lost 5 bases to trimming and J lost 5 bases; unmatched junction nucleotides: 13. The CDR3 is CASSPWLAGSRETQYF. For the CDR3, the DNA is TGTGCCAGCAGCCCCTGGTTAGCGGGGTCCAGGGAGACCCAGTACTTC.

This rearrangement joins TRBV5-1 to TRBJ2-6, with 7 bases identical to TRBD1. The V gene's germline CDR1 is SGHRS and CDR2 YFSETQ. The CDR3 length is 14 residues. V shed 4 bases and J 4 bases; nucleotides not matched to a gene: 2. CDR3 DNA sequence: TGCGCCAGCAGCAGGGGGCTGGGGGCCAACGTCCTGACTTTC. Translation gives CASSRGLGANVLTF.

The rearrangement links TRBV7-9 to TRBJ2-1; maybe TRBD1 (5 bases). The CDR3 contains 13 residues. V lost 5 bases and J lost 8, with 13 bases in between. The germline gives CDR1 SEHNR, CDR2 FQNEAQ (reference sequence). The CDR3 region is CASSRATGHEQFF. The CDR3 coding sequence is TGTGCCAGCAGCAGGGCTACAGGACATGAGCAGTTCTTC. Full variable domain (outside the CDR3, taken from reference TRBV7-9 and TRBJ2-1): DTGVSQNPRHKITKRGQNVTFRCDPISEHNRLYWYRQTLGQGPEFLTYFQNEAQLEKSRLLSDRFSAERPKGSFSTLEIQRTEQGDSAMYLCASSRATGHEQFFGPGTRLTVL.

The V gene is TRBV4-1, the J gene TRBJ1-5, with D possibly being TRBD1 (5 bases). The CDR3 totals 14 residues. Germline V gene lookup returns CDR1 MGHRA and CDR2 YSYEKL. Trimming cost V 5 bases and J 3 bases, with 11 bases left between them. CDR3 sequence reads: CASSNRDDNQPQHF. CDR3 nucleotide sequence: TGCGCCAGCAGCAACCGGGACGACAATCAGCCCCAGCATTTT.

The gene calls are TRBV12-5 and TRBJ1-5; D gene ambiguous. The germline gives CDR1 LGHNT, CDR2 FRNRAP. The CDR3 is made up of 15 amino acids. Trimming shortened V by 0 bases and J by 4 bases, and 10 bases separated the two germline ends. The CDR3 nucleotides are TGTGCTAGTGGTTTGGTACCGTCAGGTAATCAGCCCCAGCATTTT. Protein product: CASGLVPSGNQPQHF. Together with reference TRBV12-5 and TRBJ1-5, the CDR3 gives the full variable domain: DARVTQTPRHKVTEMGQEVTMRCQPILGHNTVFWYRQTMMQGLELLAYFRNRAPLDDSGMPKDRFSAEMPDATLATLKIQPSEPRDSAVYFCASGLVPSGNQPQHFGDGTRLSIL.

This clonotype has a handful of counts. The V call is TRBV10-1, the J call TRBJ2-2; D gene uncertain. V dropped 8 bases and J dropped 1 base, with 8 bases sitting between them. Germline-derived CDR1 and CDR2 are WNHNN and SYGVQD (reference sequence). The CDR3 loop spans 13 amino acids. CDR3 sequence (DNA): TGCGCCAGCCAAGACTTGAACACCGGGGAGCTGTTTTTT. Residues: CASQDLNTGELFF.

The genes are TRBV7-8 and TRBJ2-7; 8 bases fit TRBD1. J gave up 2 bases and V 5 bases, and 5 bases lay outside the gene matches. The CDR3 length is 14 residues. Germline CDR1 SGHVS, CDR2 FQNEAQ. The CDR3 nucleotides read TGTGCCAGCAGCATCGGACAGGGAGCCTACGAGCAGTACGTC. Residues: CASSIGQGAYEQYV.

The chain combines TRBV4-1 with TRBJ1-5; 7 bases map to TRBD1. The CDR3 length is 15 residues. Per germline, CDR1 MGHRA and CDR2 YSYEKL. V trimming: 3 bases; J trimming: 5 bases; junction bases outside the gene matches: 7. The CDR3 sequence: CASSQRDSVDQPQHF. The CDR3 coding sequence is TGCGCCAGCAGCCAGAGGGACAGCGTAGATCAGCCCCAGCATTTT.

The table lists this clonotype with a few counts. V and J are TRBV28 and TRBJ2-1; 7 bases are shared with TRBD2. The germline CDR1 and CDR2 sequences are MDHEN and SYDVKM. This CDR3 has 13 amino acids. The V segment lost 8 bases and the J segment 10 bases; nucleotides outside the gene matches: 11. The CDR3 reads CASLPGGGDEQFF. The CDR3, as DNA: TGTGCCAGCCTCCCCGGGGGAGGGGACGAGCAGTTCTTC.

The chain couples TRBV12-3 or TRBV12-4 to TRBJ1-1, with D maybe TRBD1 (5 bases). The V and J ends lost 6 bases and 5 bases respectively, with 16 bases between them. This CDR3 has 14 amino acids. CDR3 DNA: TGTGCCAGCAGCCAGGCGGGGGGAGGAACTGAAGCTTTCTTT. Translating gives CASSQAGGGTEAFF.

The DNA of the CDR3 is TGTGCCAGCAGCTTAGCGGGGGTTAACTATGGCTACACCTTC. It encodes CASSLAGVNYGYTF. This rearrangement joins TRBV7-9 to TRBJ1-2, with a possible D match to TRBD1 (5 bases). V lost 0 bases and J lost 1, with 6 bases in between. CDR1 and CDR2 (germline): SEHNR, FQNEAQ (reference sequence). The CDR3 spans 14 residues.

The V call is TRBV11-2, the J call TRBJ2-1; no reliable D call. V lost 0 bases and J 5 bases, leaving 5 bases between the germline ends. The germline V gene has CDR1 SGHAT and CDR2 FQNNGV. This CDR3 spans 13 amino acids. Here the CDR3 DNA reads TGTGCCAGCAGCTTAGACAGCCACAATGAGCAGTTCTTC. It codes for CASSLDSHNEQFF. The complete variable domain, with remaining parts taken from reference TRBV11-2 and TRBJ2-1, reads EAGVAQSPRYKIIEKRQSVAFWCNPISGHATLYWYQQILGQGPKLLIQFQNNGVVDDSQLPKDRFSAERLKGVDSTLKIQPAKLEDSAVYLCASSLDSHNEQFFGPGTRLTVL.

This clonotype occurred a few times. This chain joins TRBV7-9 and TRBJ2-7; D might be TRBD2 (5 bases). Germline V lookup: CDR1 SEHNR, CDR2 FQNEAQ (reference sequence). This CDR3 contains 14 residues. V gave up 5 bases and J gave up 3 bases, with 14 bases separating them. CDR3 sequence (DNA): TGTGCCAGCAGCGACCCCCGGAGGCTCTACGAGCAGTACGTC. This sequence encodes CASSDPRRLYEQYV.

At least ten counts were recorded for this clonotype. This chain uses TRBV7-9 with TRBJ2-3, with TRBD2 matching over 9 bases. CDR3 length: 15 amino acids. Germline-derived CDR1 and CDR2 are SEHNR and FQNEAQ (reference sequence). J lost 1 base, V lost 5 bases, and 4 bases had no gene match. The CDR3 region has the DNA TGTGCCAGCAGCATGAAGCGGGGGGGCACAGATACGCAGTATTTT. Protein sequence: CASSMKRGGTDTQYF.

The V call is TRBV6-5, the J call TRBJ2-7; D may be TRBD1 (6 bases). CDR1 is MNHEY and CDR2 is SVGAGI in the germline V gene. Trimming pared 2 bases from V and 2 bases from J, leaving 10 bases between. This CDR3 has 14 amino acids. This CDR3 reads CASSYGTPAYEQYF. CDR3 in DNA: TGTGCCAGCAGTTACGGGACACCTGCCTACGAGCAGTACTTC.

In this sample, this clonotype turned up a few times. The V and J genes are TRBV6-6 and TRBJ2-5; the D gene is possibly TRBD1 (5 bases). The V end lost 8 bases, the J end lost 3 bases, and 10 bases lay between the germline ends. The germline V gene encodes CDR1 MNHNY and CDR2 SVGAGI (reference sequence). The CDR3 loop spans 12 amino acids. The CDR3 region is CASQQGKETQYF. CDR3 nucleotides: TGTGCCAGCCAGCAGGGCAAAGAGACCCAGTACTTC.

This clonotype was seen repeatedly, ten times or more. V is TRBV12-3 or TRBV12-4 and J is TRBJ1-2; TRBD1 might be the D (5 bases). The V gene lost 5 bases and the J gene lost 6 bases, with 22 bases spanning the gap. The CDR3 runs to 16 residues. The CDR3 region is CASSQSSGTLVDGYTF. The DNA for the CDR3 is TGTGCCAGCAGTCAGTCGTCGGGGACCCTAGTCGATGGCTACACCTTC.